This is a list of T cell receptor beta chains from one sample in a study of cytomegalovirus exposure and HLA in healthy donors. TCRdb's copy holds only in-frame clones and misses some; the assay was immunoSEQ multiplex PCR. The sample carries 150,000 or so clones, around 77% recorded once. Sequencing was carried out using PBMCs. All receptors come from a woman aged 25 to 45 in good health and CMV-seronegative. Each CDR3 is given with its conserved first and last residue. The D gene is left open where the match is weak. Size values are once, few and many counts, or a class for expanded clones, and some rows have none.

clone size | J gene | D gene | V gene | CDR3 DNA | CDR3 protein
- | TRBJ2-3 | TRBD2 | TRBV5-6 | TGTGCCAGCAGCTTGGCCCCTATGACTAGCGGGGGGGCCCCAGATACGCAGTATTTT | CASSLAPMTSGGAPDTQYF
- | TRBJ1-4 | - | TRBV6-5 | TGTGCCAGCAGTTACACAGCAACTAATGAAAAACTGTTTTTT | CASSYTATNEKLFF
few | TRBJ1-6 | - | TRBV30 | TGTGCCTGGAAGGCAGGGTTGAATTCACCCCTCCACTTT | CAWKAGLNSPLHF
- | TRBJ1-5 | TRBD1 | TRBV5-6 | TGTGCCAGCAGCTTGGGTTCAGGGGGAGCCTATAGCAATCAGCCCCAGCATTTT | CASSLGSGGAYSNQPQHF
- | TRBJ1-2 | TRBD1 | TRBV9 | TGTGCCAGCAGCGCCTGGGACAGGGAGGATGGCTACACCTTC | CASSAWDREDGYTF
- | TRBJ2-7 | - | TRBV5-1 | TGCGCCAGCGGCCCGGGACTGAGCTCCTACGAGCAGTACTTC | CASGPGLSSYEQYF
- | TRBJ2-6 | - | TRBV6-1 | TGTGCCAGCGTCCTCGCTGCTGGGGCCAACGGCCTGACTTTC | CASVLAAGANGLTF
- | TRBJ2-2 | TRBD2 | TRBV13 | TGTGCCAGCAGCTTACTAGCGGGGGCCCTCACCGGGGAGCTGTTTTTT | CASSLLAGALTGELFF
- | TRBJ2-2 | - | TRBV5-1 | TGCGCCAGCAGCCTCCAGGGGCGCGGCACCGGGGAGCTGTTTTTT | CASSLQGRGTGELFF
- | TRBJ1-2 | TRBD1 | TRBV6-5 | TGTGCCAGCCGAGAATCCGGGACAGGGGTCGGCTACACCTTC | CASRESGTGVGYTF
- | TRBJ2-7 | - | TRBV6-1 | TGTGCCAGCAGTGAAGGCGGCGGCCGCTACGAGCAGTACTTC | CASSEGGGRYEQYF
- | TRBJ1-2 | - | TRBV29-1 | TGCAGCGTTGTGCCAGGGGCGTCCTATGGCTACACCTTC | CSVVPGASYGYTF
- | TRBJ1-2 | TRBD1 | TRBV11-2 | TGTGCCAGCGGGAGGACAGGGGCCCTCTATGGCTACACCTTC | CASGRTGALYGYTF
- | TRBJ2-7 | TRBD1 | TRBV15 | TGTGCCACCAGCAGGGACAGGGGCTACGAGCAGTACTTC | CATSRDRGYEQYF
once | TRBJ2-2 | TRBD2 | TRBV30 | TGTGCCTGGAGTCCACCGGGACTAGCGGCCGGGGAGCTGTTTTTT | CAWSPPGLAAGELFF
- | TRBJ1-1 | - | TRBV5-4 | TGTGCCAGCAGCTTGGCCCCGACAGTGAACACTGAAGCTTTCTTT | CASSLAPTVNTEAFF
- | TRBJ1-1 | - | TRBV7-2 | TGTGCCAGCAGCTTAGGAATGGGCAGGGGAGACACTGAAGCTTTCTTT | CASSLGMGRGDTEAFF
- | TRBJ1-3 | - | TRBV30 | TGTGCCCGATCTATCAGGGCTGGAGTAGGAAACACCATATATTTT | CARSIRAGVGNTIYF
- | TRBJ1-1 | TRBD1 | TRBV6-5 | TGTGCCAGCTCACAGGACAGGGTGATCATTGGTGCTTTCTTT | CASSQDRVIIGAFF
- | TRBJ1-6 | - | TRBV5-1 | TGCGCCAGCAGCTTGTATCCGGGACACGAGTCCTATAATTCACCCCTCCACTTT | CASSLYPGHESYNSPLHF
- | TRBJ1-2 | - | TRBV28 | TGTGCCAGCAGTCCCGAGAAGAACCGGGGCGGGGTCTATGGCTACACCTTC | CASSPEKNRGGVYGYTF
many | TRBJ2-7 | - | TRBV5-6 | TGTGCCAGCAGCACCGGGACTCTCTACGAGCAGTACTTC | CASSTGTLYEQYF
- | TRBJ1-4 | - | TRBV4-2 | TGTGCCAGCAGCCAAAACTCCCAAGGACACCTTAATGAAAAACTGTTTTTT | CASSQNSQGHLNEKLFF
- | TRBJ1-5 | - | TRBV28 | TGTGCCAGCAGTTGGGGGTCGGGGGATCGGTCCGGCCAGCCCCAGCATTTT | CASSWGSGDRSGQPQHF
few | TRBJ2-3 | - | TRBV6-5 | TGTGCCAGCAGTTACAACGGGGGGCGGGATACGCAGTATTTT | CASSYNGGRDTQYF
- | TRBJ2-1 | TRBD1 | TRBV10-2 | TGCGCCAGCACCATCGACAGGGGTTCCTACAATGAGCAGTTCTTC | CASTIDRGSYNEQFF
few | TRBJ2-7 | - | TRBV19 | TGTGCCAGTAGTAAAAACAGGGAGGGGTCCTACGAGCAGTACTTC | CASSKNREGSYEQYF
- | TRBJ2-2 | TRBD1 | TRBV30 | TGTGCCTGGAGTCGGTCAGGGGGGAACACCGGGGAGCTGTTTTTT | CAWSRSGGNTGELFF
few | TRBJ2-1 | - | TRBV5-1 | TGCGCCAGCAAGGGGGACAACTCCCACGAGCAGTTCTTC | CASKGDNSHEQFF
few | TRBJ2-4 | TRBD1 | TRBV5-6 | TGTGCCAGCAGCTACGGGACAGGTCTAGGGAACATTCAGTACTTC | CASSYGTGLGNIQYF
- | TRBJ1-1 | - | TRBV5-1 | TGCGCCAGCAGCTTGATTGAGTCTGGCACTGAAGCTTTCTTT | CASSLIESGTEAFF
few | TRBJ1-4 | TRBD1 | TRBV2 | TGTGCCAGTTTCGGACAGGGGGCGGAGGAAAAACTGTTTTTT | CASFGQGAEEKLFF
- | TRBJ2-5 | TRBD2 | TRBV11-2 | TGTGCCAGCAGCCCCCGTGCGGGGGGGCTTGGCCAAGAGACCCAGTACTTC | CASSPRAGGLGQETQYF
- | TRBJ2-1 | - | TRBV2 | TGTGCCAGCAGAACCGGGACACAACAGCGGGAGCAGTTCTTC | CASRTGTQQREQFF
- | TRBJ2-1 | - | TRBV23-1 | TGCGCCAGCAGTCAATTTCGGGATGAGCAGTTCTTC | CASSQFRDEQFF
- | TRBJ1-1 | - | TRBV27 | TGTGCCAGCAATTCTAGGGGGGGCGCAGGGGTCTTT | CASNSRGGAGVF
- | TRBJ1-2 | TRBD1 | TRBV5-4 | TGTGCCAGCAGCCCCGGGACAGGCCTCTATGGCTACACCTTC | CASSPGTGLYGYTF
- | TRBJ2-7 | - | TRBV10-2 | TGCGCCAGCAGAGGGGATTACTACGAGCAGTACTTC | CASRGDYYEQYF
- | TRBJ2-4 | - | TRBV7-9 | TGTGCCAGCAGCTTAGACAGGCTAGCCAAAAACATTCAGTACTTC | CASSLDRLAKNIQYF
- | TRBJ1-1 | - | TRBV6-1 | TGTGCCACCCGTTGGGGGCAGGTGAACACTGAAGCTTTCTTT | CATRWGQVNTEAFF
- | TRBJ2-3 | - | TRBV7-8 | TGTGCCAGCAGCCGCCTAGCAGATACGCAGTATTTT | CASSRLADTQYF
- | TRBJ1-6 | - | TRBV6-1 | TGTGCCAGCAGTGTTGATCGGTATTCACCCCTCCACTTT | CASSVDRYSPLHF
- | TRBJ2-5 | TRBD2 | TRBV29-1 | TGCAGCGTTACATACCTGACTAGCGGGGGCGAGACCCAGTACTTC | CSVTYLTSGGETQYF
few | TRBJ2-7 | - | TRBV7-8 | TGTGCTTGCAAGGAGAAGACGGCATACGAGCAGTACTTC | CACKEKTAYEQYF
- | TRBJ1-1 | TRBD1 | TRBV6-1 | TGTGCCAGCAGTCAGGGGGCGCGTACTGAAGCTTTCTTT | CASSQGARTEAFF
- | TRBJ2-2 | TRBD1 | TRBV5-3 | TGTGCCAGAAGCTTGGACGGGTCGAGGACAGGGGATGATTGGGAGCTGTTTTTT | CARSLDGSRTGDDWELFF
- | TRBJ1-1 | - | TRBV5-1 | TGCGCCAGCAGCTTGCAAAGGGGATACACTGAAGCTTTCTTT | CASSLQRGYTEAFF
- | TRBJ2-7 | - | TRBV5-1 | TGCGCCAGCAGCTTGGGGGTGGGGGCCTACGAGCAGTACTTC | CASSLGVGAYEQYF
- | TRBJ1-1 | - | TRBV15 | TGTGCCACCAGCCGGGAGGGGGGCACTGAAGCTTTCTTT | CATSREGGTEAFF
- | TRBJ2-2 | - | TRBV5-6 | TGTGCCAGCAGGTTGGGGGGCACGAACACCGGGGAGCTGTTTTTT | CASRLGGTNTGELFF
- | TRBJ2-7 | TRBD2 | TRBV29-1 | TGCAGCGTTGAAGAAAGAGCGGGGGGCTACGAGCAGTACTTC | CSVEERAGGYEQYF
once | TRBJ2-7 | - | TRBV30 | TGTGCCTGGCGTCGGGCAGGGGATTACCACGAGCAGTACTTC | CAWRRAGDYHEQYF